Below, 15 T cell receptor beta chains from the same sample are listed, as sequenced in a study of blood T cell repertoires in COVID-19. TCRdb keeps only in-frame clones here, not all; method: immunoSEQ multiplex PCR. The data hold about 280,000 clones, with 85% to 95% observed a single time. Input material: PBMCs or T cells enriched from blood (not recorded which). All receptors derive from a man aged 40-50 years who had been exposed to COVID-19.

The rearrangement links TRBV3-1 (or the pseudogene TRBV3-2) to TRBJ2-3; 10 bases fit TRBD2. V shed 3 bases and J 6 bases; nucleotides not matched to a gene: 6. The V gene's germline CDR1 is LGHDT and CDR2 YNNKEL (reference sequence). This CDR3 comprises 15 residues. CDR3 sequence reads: CASSQTGTSEDTQYF. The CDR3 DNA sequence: TGTGCCAGCAGCCAGACCGGGACTAGCGAGGATACGCAGTATTTT.

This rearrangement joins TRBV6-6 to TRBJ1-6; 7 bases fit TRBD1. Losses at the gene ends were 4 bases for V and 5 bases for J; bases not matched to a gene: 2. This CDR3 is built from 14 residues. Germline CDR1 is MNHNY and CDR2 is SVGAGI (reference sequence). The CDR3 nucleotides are TGTGCCAGCAGTTGGGACAGAAATAATTCACCCCTCCACTTT. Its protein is CASSWDRNNSPLHF.

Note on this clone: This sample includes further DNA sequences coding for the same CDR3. Written as DNA, the CDR3 is TGTGCCAGTCATGGACAGGGGGTCTATGGCTACACCTTC. Translation gives CASHGQGVYGYTF. V usage is TRBV6-5 and J usage is TRBJ1-2, with 10 bases identical to TRBD1. The V gene end was trimmed by 9 bases and the J gene end by 4 bases; junction bases not matched to a gene: 5. Germline CDR1 reads MNHEY; CDR2 reads SVGAGI. CDR3 size: 13 residues.

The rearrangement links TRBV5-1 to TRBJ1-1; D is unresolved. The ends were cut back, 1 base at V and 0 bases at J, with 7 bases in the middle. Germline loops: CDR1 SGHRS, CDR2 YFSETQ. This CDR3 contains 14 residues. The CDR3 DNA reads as TGCGCCAGCAGCTTGACGGAGATGAACACTGAAGCTTTCTTT. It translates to CASSLTEMNTEAFF. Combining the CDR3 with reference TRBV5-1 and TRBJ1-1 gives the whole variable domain KAGVTQTPRYLIKTRGQQVTLSCSPISGHRSVSWYQQTPGQGLQFLFEYFSETQRNKGNFPGRFSGRQFSNSRSEMNVSTLELGDSALYLCASSLTEMNTEAFFGQGTRLTVV.

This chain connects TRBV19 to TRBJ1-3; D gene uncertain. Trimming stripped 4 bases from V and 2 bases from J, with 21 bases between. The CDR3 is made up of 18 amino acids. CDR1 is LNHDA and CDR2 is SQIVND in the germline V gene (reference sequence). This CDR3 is CASSTSDFVGDPGNTIYF. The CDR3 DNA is TGTGCCAGTAGTACATCGGACTTCGTTGGGGATCCTGGAAACACCATATATTTT.

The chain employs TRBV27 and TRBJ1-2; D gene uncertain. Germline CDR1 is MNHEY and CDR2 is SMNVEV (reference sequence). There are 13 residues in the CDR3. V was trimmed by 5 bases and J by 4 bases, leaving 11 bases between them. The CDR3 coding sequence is TGTGCCAGCAGTGGGTCAGGCCCCTATGGCTACACCTTC. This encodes CASSGSGPYGYTF.

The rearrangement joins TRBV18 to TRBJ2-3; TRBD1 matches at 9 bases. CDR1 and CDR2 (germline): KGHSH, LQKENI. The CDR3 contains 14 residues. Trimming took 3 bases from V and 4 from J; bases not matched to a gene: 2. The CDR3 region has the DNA TGTGCCAGCTCACCCCGGGACAGGGCAGATACGCAGTATTTT. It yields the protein CASSPRDRADTQYF.

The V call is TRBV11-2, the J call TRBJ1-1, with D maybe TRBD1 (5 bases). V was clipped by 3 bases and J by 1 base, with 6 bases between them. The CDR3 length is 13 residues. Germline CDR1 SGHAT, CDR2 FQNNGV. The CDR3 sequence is CASSLGGNTEAFF. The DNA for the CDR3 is TGTGCCAGCAGCTTGGGGGGGAACACTGAAGCTTTCTTT.

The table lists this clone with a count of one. This chain's CDR3 is CASSQGVGQEEWYGYTF. In nucleotides, the CDR3 is TGCGCCAGCAGCCAAGGAGTGGGACAGGAGGAGTGGTATGGCTACACCTTC. This chain joins TRBV4-3 and TRBJ1-2; 8 bases fit TRBD1. Trimming removed 1 base from V and 5 bases from J; junction bases left unmatched: 12. CDR1 and CDR2 (germline): LGHNA, YSLEER. The CDR3 consists of 17 residues.

In nucleotides, the CDR3 is TGTGCCAGCAGTCCCCGTCGGCAGGGGGTAGAAAAACTGTTTTTT. Its protein is CASSPRRQGVEKLFF. V gene TRBV28 combines with J gene TRBJ1-4; 7 nucleotides match TRBD1. The CDR3 contains 15 residues. Germline trimming cut 5 bases from V and 8 bases from J; bases unmatched to any gene: 11. CDR1 and CDR2 from the germline V gene are MDHEN and SYDVKM.

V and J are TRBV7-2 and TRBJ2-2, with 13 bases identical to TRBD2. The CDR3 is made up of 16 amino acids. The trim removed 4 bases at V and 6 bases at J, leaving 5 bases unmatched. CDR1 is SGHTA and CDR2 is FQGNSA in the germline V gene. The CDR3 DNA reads TGTGCCAGCAGCTCCCGACTAGCGGGAGGTTCCGGGGAGCTGTTTTTT. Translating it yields CASSSRLAGGSGELFF.

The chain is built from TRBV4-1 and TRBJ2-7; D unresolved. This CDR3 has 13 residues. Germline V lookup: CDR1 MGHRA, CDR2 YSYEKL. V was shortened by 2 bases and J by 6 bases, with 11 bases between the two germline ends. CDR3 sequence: CASSQHSSREQYF. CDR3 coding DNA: TGCGCCAGCAGCCAACATAGCAGCCGCGAGCAGTACTTC.

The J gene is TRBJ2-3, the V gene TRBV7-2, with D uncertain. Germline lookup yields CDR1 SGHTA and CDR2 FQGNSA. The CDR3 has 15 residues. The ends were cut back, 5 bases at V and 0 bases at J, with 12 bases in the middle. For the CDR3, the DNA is TGTGCCAGCAGCGTTAGAGTCGGGAGCACAGATACGCAGTATTTT. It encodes CASSVRVGSTDTQYF.

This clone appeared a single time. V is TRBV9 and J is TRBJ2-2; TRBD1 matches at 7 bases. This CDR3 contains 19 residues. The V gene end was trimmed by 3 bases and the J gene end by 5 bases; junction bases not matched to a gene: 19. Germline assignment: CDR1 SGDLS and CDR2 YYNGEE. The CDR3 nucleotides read TGTGCCAGCAGCGGTCGACAGGGCCCAAGGAAAAGGGGAACCGGGGAGCTGTTTTTT. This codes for CASSGRQGPRKRGTGELFF. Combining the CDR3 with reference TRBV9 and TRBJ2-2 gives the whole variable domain DSGVTQTPKHLITATGQRVTLRCSPRSGDLSVYWYQQSLDQGLQFLIQYYNGEERAKGNILERFSAQQFPDLHSELNLSSLELGDSALYFCASSGRQGPRKRGTGELFFGEGSRLTVL.

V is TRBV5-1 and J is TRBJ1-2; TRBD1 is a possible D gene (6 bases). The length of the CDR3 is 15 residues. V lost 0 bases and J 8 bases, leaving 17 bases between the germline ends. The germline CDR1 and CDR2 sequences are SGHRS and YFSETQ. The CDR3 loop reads CASSLEQGVVRGYTF. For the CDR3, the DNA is TGCGCCAGCAGCTTGGAACAGGGCGTAGTGAGAGGCTACACCTTC.